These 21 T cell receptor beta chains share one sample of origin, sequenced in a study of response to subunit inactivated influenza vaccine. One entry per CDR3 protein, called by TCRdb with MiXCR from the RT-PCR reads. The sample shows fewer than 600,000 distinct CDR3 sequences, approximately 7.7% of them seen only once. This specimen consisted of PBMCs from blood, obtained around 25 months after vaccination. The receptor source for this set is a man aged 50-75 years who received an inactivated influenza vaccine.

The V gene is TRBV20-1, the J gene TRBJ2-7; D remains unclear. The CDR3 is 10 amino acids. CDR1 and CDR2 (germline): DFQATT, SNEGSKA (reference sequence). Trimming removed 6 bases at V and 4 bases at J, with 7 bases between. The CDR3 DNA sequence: TGCAGTGCCACGACTTACGAGCAGTACTTC. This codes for CSATTYEQYF.

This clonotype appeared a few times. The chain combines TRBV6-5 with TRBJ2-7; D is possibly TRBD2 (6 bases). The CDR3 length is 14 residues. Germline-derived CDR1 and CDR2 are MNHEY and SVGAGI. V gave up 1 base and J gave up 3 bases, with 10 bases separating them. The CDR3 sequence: CASSYLGGDYEQYF. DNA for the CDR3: TGTGCCAGCAGTTACTTGGGCGGGGACTACGAGCAGTACTTC.

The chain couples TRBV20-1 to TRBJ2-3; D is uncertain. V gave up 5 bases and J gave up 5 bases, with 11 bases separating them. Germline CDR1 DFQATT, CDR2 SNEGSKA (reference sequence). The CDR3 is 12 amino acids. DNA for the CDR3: TGCAGTGCTCCCCGGATCGGAGATACGCAGTATTTT. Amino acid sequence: CSAPRIGDTQYF.

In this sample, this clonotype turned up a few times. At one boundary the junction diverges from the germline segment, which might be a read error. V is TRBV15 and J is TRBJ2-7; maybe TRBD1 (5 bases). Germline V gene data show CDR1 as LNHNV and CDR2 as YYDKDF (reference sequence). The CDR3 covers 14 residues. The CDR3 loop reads CATSTRRVNYEQYF. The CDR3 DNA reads TGTGCTACCAGCACCCGCAGGGTTAATTACGAGCAGTACTTC.

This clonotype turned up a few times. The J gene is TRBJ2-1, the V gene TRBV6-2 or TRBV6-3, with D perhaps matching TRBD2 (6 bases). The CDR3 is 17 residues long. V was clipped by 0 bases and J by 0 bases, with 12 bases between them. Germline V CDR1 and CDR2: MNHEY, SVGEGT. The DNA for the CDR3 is TGTGCCAGCAGTTACTCTAGCGGCAAACCCTCCTACAATGAGCAGTTCTTC. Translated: CASSYSSGKPSYNEQFF.

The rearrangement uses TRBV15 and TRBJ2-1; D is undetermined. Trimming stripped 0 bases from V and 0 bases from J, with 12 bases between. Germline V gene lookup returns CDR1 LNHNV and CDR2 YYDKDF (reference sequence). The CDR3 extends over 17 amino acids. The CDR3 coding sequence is TGTGCCACCAGCAGAGATCTGGGCGGAGACTCCTACAATGAGCAGTTCTTC. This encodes CATSRDLGGDSYNEQFF.

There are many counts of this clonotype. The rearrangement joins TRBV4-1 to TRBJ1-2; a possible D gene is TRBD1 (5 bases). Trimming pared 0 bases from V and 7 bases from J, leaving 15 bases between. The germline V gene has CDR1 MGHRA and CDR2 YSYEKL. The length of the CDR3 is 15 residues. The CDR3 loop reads CASSQEGWGGSGYTF. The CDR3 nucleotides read TGCGCCAGCAGCCAAGAAGGTTGGGGGGGTAGTGGCTACACCTTC.

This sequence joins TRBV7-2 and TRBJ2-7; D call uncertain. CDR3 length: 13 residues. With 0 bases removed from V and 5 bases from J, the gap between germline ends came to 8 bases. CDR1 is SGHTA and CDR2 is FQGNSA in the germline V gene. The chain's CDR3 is CASSLAVTDEQYF. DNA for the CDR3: TGTGCCAGCAGCTTAGCGGTTACCGACGAGCAGTACTTC.

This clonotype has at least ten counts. CDR3 bases: TGTGCCAGCAGCTTTACTAGCGGGAGGGCCGGCCCAGATACGCAGTATTTT. Its translation is CASSFTSGRAGPDTQYF. The chain uses TRBV7-2 and TRBJ2-3; 13 nucleotides line up with TRBD2. The CDR3 consists of 17 residues. V gave up 3 bases and J gave up 4 bases; unmatched junction bases: 7. CDR1 and CDR2 (germline): SGHTA, FQGNSA. The full variable domain, its missing parts supplied by reference TRBV7-2 and TRBJ2-3, is GAGVSQSPSNKVTEKGKDVELRCDPISGHTALYWYRQSLGQGLEFLIYFQGNSAPDKSGLPSDRFSAERTGGSVSTLTIQRTQQEDSAVYLCASSFTSGRAGPDTQYFGPGTRLTVL.

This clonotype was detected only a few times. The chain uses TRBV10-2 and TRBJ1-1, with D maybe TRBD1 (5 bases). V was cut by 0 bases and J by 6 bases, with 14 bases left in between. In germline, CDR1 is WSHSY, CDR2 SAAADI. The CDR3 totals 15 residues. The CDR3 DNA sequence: TGCGCCAGCAGTGAGTCGGGGGGAGAAAGACCTGAAGCTTTCTTT. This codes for CASSESGGERPEAFF.

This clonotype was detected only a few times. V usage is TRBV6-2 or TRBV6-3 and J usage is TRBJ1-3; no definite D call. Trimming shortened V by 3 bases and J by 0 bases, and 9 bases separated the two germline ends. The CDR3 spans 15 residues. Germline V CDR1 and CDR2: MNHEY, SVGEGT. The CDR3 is CASSYSPSSGNTIYF. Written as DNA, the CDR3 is TGTGCCAGCAGTTATTCTCCATCCTCTGGAAACACCATATATTTT.

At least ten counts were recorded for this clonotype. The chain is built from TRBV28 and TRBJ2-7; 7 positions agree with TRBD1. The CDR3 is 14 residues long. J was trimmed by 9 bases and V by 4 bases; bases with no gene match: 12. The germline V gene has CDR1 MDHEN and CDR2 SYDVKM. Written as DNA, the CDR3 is TGTGCCAGCAGTTCGCCGGGACAGTTAAGGAGGCAGTACTTC. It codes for CASSSPGQLRRQYF.

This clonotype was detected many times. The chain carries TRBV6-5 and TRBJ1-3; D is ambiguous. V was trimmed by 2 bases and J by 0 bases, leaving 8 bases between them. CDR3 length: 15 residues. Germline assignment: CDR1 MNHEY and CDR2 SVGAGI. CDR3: CASSYVWGSGNTIYF. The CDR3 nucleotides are TGTGCCAGCAGTTACGTCTGGGGCTCTGGAAACACCATATATTTT.

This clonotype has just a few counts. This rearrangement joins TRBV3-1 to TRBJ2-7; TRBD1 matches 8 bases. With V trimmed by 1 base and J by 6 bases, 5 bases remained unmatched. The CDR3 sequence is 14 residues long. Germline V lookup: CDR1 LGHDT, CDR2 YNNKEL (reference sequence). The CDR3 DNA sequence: TGTGCCAGCAGCCAAGGGAACAGGGGGAGCGAGCAGTACTTC. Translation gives CASSQGNRGSEQYF.

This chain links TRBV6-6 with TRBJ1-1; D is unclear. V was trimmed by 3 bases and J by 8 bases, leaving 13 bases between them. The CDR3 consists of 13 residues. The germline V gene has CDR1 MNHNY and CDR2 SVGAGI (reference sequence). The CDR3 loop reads CASSYGPLGEAFF. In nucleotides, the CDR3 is TGTGCCAGCAGTTATGGTCCTCTGGGGGAAGCTTTCTTT.

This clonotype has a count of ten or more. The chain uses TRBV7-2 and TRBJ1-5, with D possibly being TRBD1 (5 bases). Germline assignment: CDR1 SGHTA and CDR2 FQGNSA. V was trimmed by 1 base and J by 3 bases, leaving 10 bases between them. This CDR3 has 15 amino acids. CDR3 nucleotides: TGTGCCAGCAGCTTAGTGTGGGGGAACAATCAGCCCCAGCATTTT. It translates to CASSLVWGNNQPQHF. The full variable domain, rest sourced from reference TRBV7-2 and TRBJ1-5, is GAGVSQSPSNKVTEKGKDVELRCDPISGHTALYWYRQSLGQGLEFLIYFQGNSAPDKSGLPSDRFSAERTGGSVSTLTIQRTQQEDSAVYLCASSLVWGNNQPQHFGDGTRLSIL.

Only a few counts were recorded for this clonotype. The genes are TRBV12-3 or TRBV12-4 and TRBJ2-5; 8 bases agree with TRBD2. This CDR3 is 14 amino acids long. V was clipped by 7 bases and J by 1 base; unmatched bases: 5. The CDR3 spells CASTLRGVQETQYF. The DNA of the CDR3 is TGTGCCAGCACCCTGCGGGGGGTCCAAGAGACCCAGTACTTC.

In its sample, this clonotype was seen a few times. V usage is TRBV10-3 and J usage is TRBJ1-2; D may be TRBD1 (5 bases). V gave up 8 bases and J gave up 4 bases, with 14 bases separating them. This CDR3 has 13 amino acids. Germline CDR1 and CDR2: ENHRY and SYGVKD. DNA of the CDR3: TGTGCCATCTCCAGGGAGTTGAGCTATGGCTACACCTTC. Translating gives CAISRELSYGYTF.

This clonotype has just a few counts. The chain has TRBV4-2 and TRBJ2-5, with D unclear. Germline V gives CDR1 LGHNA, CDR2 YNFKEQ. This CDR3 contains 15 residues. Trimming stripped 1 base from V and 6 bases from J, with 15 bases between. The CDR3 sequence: CASSQGGERPKTQYF. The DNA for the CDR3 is TGTGCCAGCAGCCAAGGCGGTGAACGTCCGAAGACCCAGTACTTC.

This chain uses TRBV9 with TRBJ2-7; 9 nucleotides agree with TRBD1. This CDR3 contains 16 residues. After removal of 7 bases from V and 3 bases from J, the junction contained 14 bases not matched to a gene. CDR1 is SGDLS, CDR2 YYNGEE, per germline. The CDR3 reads CASAPGQGTHYYEQYF. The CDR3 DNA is TGTGCCAGCGCACCGGGACAGGGTACGCATTACTACGAGCAGTACTTC.

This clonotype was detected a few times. CDR3: CSEWGNTEAFF. Here the CDR3 DNA reads TGCAGTGAGTGGGGGAACACTGAAGCTTTCTTT. The V call is TRBV20-1, the J call TRBJ1-1; D ambiguous. Germline assignment: CDR1 DFQATT and CDR2 SNEGSKA (reference sequence). The CDR3 spans 11 residues. Trimming removed 7 bases at V and 1 base at J, with 7 bases between.